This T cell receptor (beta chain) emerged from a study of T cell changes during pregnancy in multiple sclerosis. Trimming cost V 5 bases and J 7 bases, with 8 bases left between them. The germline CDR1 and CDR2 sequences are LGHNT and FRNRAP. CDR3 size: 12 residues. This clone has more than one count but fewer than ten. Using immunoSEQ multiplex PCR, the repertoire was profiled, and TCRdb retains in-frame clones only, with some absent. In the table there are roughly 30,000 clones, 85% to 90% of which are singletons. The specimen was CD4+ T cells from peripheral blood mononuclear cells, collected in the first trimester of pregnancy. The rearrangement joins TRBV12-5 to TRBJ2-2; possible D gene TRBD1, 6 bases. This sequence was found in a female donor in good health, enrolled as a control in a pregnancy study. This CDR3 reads CASGLGGGELFF. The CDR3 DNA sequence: TGTGCTAGTGGTCTAGGGGGCGGGGAGCTGTTTTTT.